A selection of T cell receptor beta chains follows, all from one sample in a study of blood T cell repertoires in COVID-19. The table came from immunoSEQ multiplex PCR; TCRdb's copy has only in-frame clones and leaves some out. In the table there are around 250,000 clones, around 84% of which are singletons. Sequencing input: peripheral blood. The receptors derive from a woman in her seventies with active or convalescent COVID-19. CDR3s include the opening cysteine and the closing phenylalanine or tryptophan. Each record gives: V gene, J gene, CDR3 length, CDR3 protein.

V: TRBV7-9; J: TRBJ1-1; length: 12; CDR3: CASSRENTEAFF
V: TRBV20-1; J: TRBJ2-1; length: 15; CDR3: CSASLRAGLYNEQFF
V: TRBV10-2; J: TRBJ1-2; length: 15; CDR3: CASSSRDRGDYGYTF
V: TRBV18; J: TRBJ2-3; length: 17; CDR3: CASSPRSPAGGRDTQYF
V: TRBV5-4; J: TRBJ2-2; length: 15; CDR3: CASSLAGGPIGELFF
V: TRBV3-1/TRBV3-2; J: TRBJ1-1; length: 13; CDR3: CASSTGVNTEAFF
V: TRBV4-3; J: TRBJ1-1; length: 14; CDR3: CASSQGAGPTEAFF
V: TRBV10-3; J: TRBJ2-7; length: 13; CDR3: CAINSGTFYEQYF
V: TRBV19; J: TRBJ1-5; length: 14; CDR3: CASSPTGGGQPQHF
V: TRBV5-6; J: TRBJ1-1; length: 15; CDR3: CASSLDRDWDTEAFF
V: TRBV6-4; J: TRBJ2-3; length: 14; CDR3: CASSEQGPGHTQYF
V: TRBV19; J: TRBJ2-5; length: 13; CDR3: CATGRGARETQYF
V: TRBV4-3; J: TRBJ2-7; length: 17; CDR3: CASSQDRLQGASYEQYF
V: TRBV24-1; J: TRBJ2-5; length: 12; CDR3: CATRTQPETQYF